This is a list of T cell receptor beta chains from one sample in a study of T-cell memory formation after mild COVID-19. TCRdb used MiXCR to reprocess the 5' RACE reads, holding one entry per CDR3 protein. The repertoire consists of roughly 130,000 distinct CDR3 sequences, with more than 15% occurring once and the leading ten covering over 4%. Material for sequencing was PBMCs or a T cell subset sorted from them (not recorded which). These receptors originate from a man between 18 and 29 years old who had mild COVID-19 (a few samples of this study predate the infection). Cell type and time point are not known. CDR3s include the opening cysteine and the closing phenylalanine or tryptophan. The D gene is left open where the match is weak. Only some rows state a clone size, as once, few, many or a class for expanded clones.

CDR3 DNA,CDR3 protein,clone size,CDR3 length,J gene,D gene,V gene
TGTGCCAGCAGGGGGACAGGGTACAATGAGCAGTTCTTC,CASRGTGYNEQFF,.,13,TRBJ2-1,TRBD1,TRBV3-1
TGTGCCAGCAGTTACGCGGGGGACATCTACAATGAGCAGTTCTTC,CASSYAGDIYNEQFF,.,15,TRBJ2-1,.,TRBV6-5
TGTGCCAGCAGTGACAGGGTCGGTTATGAAAAACTGTTTTTT,CASSDRVGYEKLFF,.,14,TRBJ1-4,.,TRBV2
TGCGCCAGCAGCCAAGAAAGCTCGGGACAGGGCAACGAGCAGTACTTC,CASSQESSGQGNEQYF,few,16,TRBJ2-7,TRBD1,TRBV4-3
TGTGCCAGCAGTTACTTCTCGCAGCTCAATGAGCAGTTCTTC,CASSYFSQLNEQFF,.,14,TRBJ2-1,.,TRBV6-5
TGTGCCAGCAGCCAAGGGGACAGGGGGCGGAACACTGAAGCTTTCTTT,CASSQGDRGRNTEAFF,.,16,TRBJ1-1,TRBD1,TRBV4-2
TGTGCCAGCAGTGAACCCTCAACGGGTAGCGGTTACATCTACGAGCAGTACTTC,CASSEPSTGSGYIYEQYF,.,18,TRBJ2-7,.,TRBV25-1
TGTGCCAGCTCCGGTGGGGGGTCGGGTGAAAAACTGTTTTTT,CASSGGGSGEKLFF,.,14,TRBJ1-4,.,TRBV27
TGTGCCAGCAGCTTGGGTCCCCCCGAGGACTGGGGCACAGATACGCAGTATTTT,CASSLGPPEDWGTDTQYF,many,18,TRBJ2-3,.,TRBV5-6
TGTGCCAGCAGCTTATGGGCAGGGGGCACAGATACGCAGTATTTT,CASSLWAGGTDTQYF,.,15,TRBJ2-3,.,TRBV7-2
TGCGCCAGCTTCAACGGACCTAACTACAATGAGCAGTTCTTC,CASFNGPNYNEQFF,few,14,TRBJ2-1,.,TRBV5-1
TGCAGTGCTAGAGATCAGGGCAGGGGACGCGAGCAGTACTTC,CSARDQGRGREQYF,.,14,TRBJ2-7,.,TRBV20-1
TGCAGTGCTAGAGTGGCTAGCGGGGTAGGGAACACCGGGGAGCTGTTTTTT,CSARVASGVGNTGELFF,many,17,TRBJ2-2,TRBD2,TRBV20-1
TGTGCCAGCAGTGCCGGGACAGGGCACGAGACCCAGTACTTC,CASSAGTGHETQYF,.,14,TRBJ2-5,TRBD1,TRBV2
TGCGCCAGCAGCTTTCGAGTGGGGGGAGAGACCCAGTACTTC,CASSFRVGGETQYF,few,14,TRBJ2-5,.,TRBV5-1
TGTGCCAGCAGCTTAACCGGGACCTTAGGGGCTTTC,CASSLTGTLGAF,.,12,TRBJ2-1,.,TRBV7-9
TGCAGTGCTGGTAACCCCACTGAGCAGTTCTTC,CSAGNPTEQFF,few,11,TRBJ2-1,.,TRBV20-1
TGTGCCAGCAGTTTATGGGAGAGCTCCTACGAGCAGTACTTC,CASSLWESSYEQYF,few,14,TRBJ2-7,.,TRBV27
TGTGCCATCAGTGAATCGGACAGAAGTCAGCCCCAGCATTTT,CAISESDRSQPQHF,once,14,TRBJ1-5,.,TRBV10-3
TGCAGTGCTAGAGGGACAGCCCAGACCAAAAACATTCAGTACTTC,CSARGTAQTKNIQYF,.,15,TRBJ2-4,.,TRBV20-1
TGCGCCAGCAGCTTGGCCCCGGGACCGCGGGAGGGTACGCAGTATTTT,CASSLAPGPREGTQYF,few,16,TRBJ2-3,TRBD2,TRBV5-1
TGCGCCAGCAGCTTGGCAGGGGGTAAGGTGGTCTTC,CASSLAGGKVVF,.,12,TRBJ2-1,TRBD1,TRBV5-1
TGTGCCAGCAGCTTGGGGGGTCACTATGGCTACACCTTC,CASSLGGHYGYTF,.,13,TRBJ1-2,.,TRBV7-2
TGTGCCAGCAGCCCCCGACCGGGACTAGTACAGGGTGAGCAGTTCTTC,CASSPRPGLVQGEQFF,few,16,TRBJ2-1,TRBD2,TRBV7-3
TGCAGTGCTCTCCGAACAGGGTCAACCGGGGAGCTGTTTTTT,CSALRTGSTGELFF,few,14,TRBJ2-2,.,TRBV20-1
TGCAGTGCCCCCAAGGCGGGGCTCACAGATACGCAGTATTTT,CSAPKAGLTDTQYF,.,14,TRBJ2-3,.,TRBV20-1
TGCAGCGCCGACGGGGGACAGGCGGTGGGAACAGATACGCAGTATTTT,CSADGGQAVGTDTQYF,.,16,TRBJ2-3,TRBD1,TRBV29-1
TGCGCCAGCAGCCAAGAAGGGGGGAGGGTCTACGAGCAGTACTTC,CASSQEGGRVYEQYF,.,15,TRBJ2-7,.,TRBV4-3
TGTGCCAGCAGCTCAAGGGGGGCTGGGGCCAACGTCCTGACTTTC,CASSSRGAGANVLTF,few,15,TRBJ2-6,.,TRBV7-3
TGTGCCAGCAGCTTAGCGGGTTCTTACTATGGCTACACCTTC,CASSLAGSYYGYTF,few,14,TRBJ1-2,.,TRBV11-1
TGTGCCAGCAGTATGGGTAAACTGATCTCCTACAATGAGCAGTTCTTC,CASSMGKLISYNEQFF,few,16,TRBJ2-1,.,TRBV6-2/TRBV6-3
TGTGCCAGCAGCTCTAGACTAGCGGGGGGAGACAATGAGCAGTTCTTC,CASSSRLAGGDNEQFF,.,16,TRBJ2-1,TRBD2,TRBV11-2
TGTGCCAGCAGTGATCCCCAGGGGTCCAGCAATCAGCCCCAGCATTTT,CASSDPQGSSNQPQHF,.,16,TRBJ1-5,.,TRBV6-2/TRBV6-3
TGCGCCAGCAGTTACGGAGCTGGGACAGGGACTTACGAGCAGTACTTC,CASSYGAGTGTYEQYF,few,16,TRBJ2-7,TRBD1,TRBV4-3
TGTGCCAGCACCCGCGGTCAGGGGGCGGAGACTGAAGCTTTCTTT,CASTRGQGAETEAFF,.,15,TRBJ1-1,TRBD1,TRBV7-9
TGTGCCAGCAGAACTAGTAACTGGGAGACCCAGTACTTC,CASRTSNWETQYF,few,13,TRBJ2-5,.,TRBV7-2
TGTGCCAGCAGGAACCCAGGGAGGGGAGGCCAAGAGACCCAGTACTTC,CASRNPGRGGQETQYF,few,16,TRBJ2-5,TRBD2,TRBV11-2
TGCAGTGCTAGTCAGGGAGGGACCAATCAGCCCCAGCATTTT,CSASQGGTNQPQHF,.,14,TRBJ1-5,.,TRBV20-1
TGTGCCAGCAGCTTAGGGGTACAGCCCCAGCATTTT,CASSLGVQPQHF,.,12,TRBJ1-5,.,TRBV7-2
TGTGCCACCGAATCCCAAAACATTCAGTACTTC,CATESQNIQYF,few,11,TRBJ2-4,.,TRBV28
TGTGCCATCAGCACGACAGGGGGGGGAAACATTCAGTACTTC,CAISTTGGGNIQYF,many,14,TRBJ2-4,TRBD1,TRBV10-3
TGTGCCAGCAGCTTGACCTACACAGATACGCAGTATTTT,CASSLTYTDTQYF,.,13,TRBJ2-3,.,TRBV5-5
TGTGCCAGCAGCTTGGGGGCAGGGACAGTTGATTCACCCCTCCACTTT,CASSLGAGTVDSPLHF,.,16,TRBJ1-6,TRBD1,TRBV5-4